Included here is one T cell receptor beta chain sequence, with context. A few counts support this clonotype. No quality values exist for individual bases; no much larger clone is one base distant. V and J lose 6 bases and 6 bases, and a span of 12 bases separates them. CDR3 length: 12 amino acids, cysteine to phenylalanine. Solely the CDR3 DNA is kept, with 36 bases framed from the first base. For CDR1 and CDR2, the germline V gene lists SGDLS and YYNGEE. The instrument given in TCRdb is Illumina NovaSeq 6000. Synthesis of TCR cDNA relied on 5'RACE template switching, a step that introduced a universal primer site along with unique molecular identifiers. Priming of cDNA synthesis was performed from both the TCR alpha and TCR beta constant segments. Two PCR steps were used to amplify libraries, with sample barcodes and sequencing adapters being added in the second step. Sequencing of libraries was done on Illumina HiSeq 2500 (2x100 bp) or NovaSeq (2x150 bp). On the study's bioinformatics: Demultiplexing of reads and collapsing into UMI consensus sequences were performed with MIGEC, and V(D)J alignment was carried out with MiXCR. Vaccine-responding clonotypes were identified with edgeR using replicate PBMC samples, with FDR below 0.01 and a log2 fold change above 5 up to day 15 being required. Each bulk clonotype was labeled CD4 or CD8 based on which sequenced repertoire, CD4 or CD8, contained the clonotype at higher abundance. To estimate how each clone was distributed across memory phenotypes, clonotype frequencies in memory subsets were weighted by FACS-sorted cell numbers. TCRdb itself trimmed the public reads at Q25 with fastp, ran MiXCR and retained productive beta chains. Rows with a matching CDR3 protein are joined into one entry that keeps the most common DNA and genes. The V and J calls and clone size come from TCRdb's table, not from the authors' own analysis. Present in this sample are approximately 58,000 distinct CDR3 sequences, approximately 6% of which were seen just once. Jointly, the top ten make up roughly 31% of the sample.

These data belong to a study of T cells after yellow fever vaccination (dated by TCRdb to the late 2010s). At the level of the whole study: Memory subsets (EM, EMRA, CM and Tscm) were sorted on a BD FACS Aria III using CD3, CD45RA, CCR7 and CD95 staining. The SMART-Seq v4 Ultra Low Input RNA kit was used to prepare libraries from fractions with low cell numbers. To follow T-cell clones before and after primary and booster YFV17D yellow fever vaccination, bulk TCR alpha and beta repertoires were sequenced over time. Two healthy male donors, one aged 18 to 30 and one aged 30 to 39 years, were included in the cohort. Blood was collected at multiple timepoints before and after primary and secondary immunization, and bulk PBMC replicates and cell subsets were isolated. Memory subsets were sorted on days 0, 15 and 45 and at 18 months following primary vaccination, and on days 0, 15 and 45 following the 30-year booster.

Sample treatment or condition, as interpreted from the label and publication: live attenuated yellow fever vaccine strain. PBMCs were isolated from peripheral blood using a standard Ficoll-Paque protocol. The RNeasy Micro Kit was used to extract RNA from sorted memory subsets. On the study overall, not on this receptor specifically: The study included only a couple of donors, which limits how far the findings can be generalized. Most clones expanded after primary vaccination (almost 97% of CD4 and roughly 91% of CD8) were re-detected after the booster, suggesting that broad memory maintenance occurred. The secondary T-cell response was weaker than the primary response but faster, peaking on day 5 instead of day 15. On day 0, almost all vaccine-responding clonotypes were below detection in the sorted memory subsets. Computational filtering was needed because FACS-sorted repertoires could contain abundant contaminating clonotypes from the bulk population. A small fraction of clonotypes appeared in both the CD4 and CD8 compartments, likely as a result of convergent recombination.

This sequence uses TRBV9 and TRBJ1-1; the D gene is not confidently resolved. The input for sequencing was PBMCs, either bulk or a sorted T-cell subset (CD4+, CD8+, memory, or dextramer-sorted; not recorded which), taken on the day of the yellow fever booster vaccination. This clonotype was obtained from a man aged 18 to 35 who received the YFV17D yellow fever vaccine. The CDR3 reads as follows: CASKGRSPEAFF. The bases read TGTGCCAGCAAGGGCCGGTCCCCTGAAGCTTTCTTT.